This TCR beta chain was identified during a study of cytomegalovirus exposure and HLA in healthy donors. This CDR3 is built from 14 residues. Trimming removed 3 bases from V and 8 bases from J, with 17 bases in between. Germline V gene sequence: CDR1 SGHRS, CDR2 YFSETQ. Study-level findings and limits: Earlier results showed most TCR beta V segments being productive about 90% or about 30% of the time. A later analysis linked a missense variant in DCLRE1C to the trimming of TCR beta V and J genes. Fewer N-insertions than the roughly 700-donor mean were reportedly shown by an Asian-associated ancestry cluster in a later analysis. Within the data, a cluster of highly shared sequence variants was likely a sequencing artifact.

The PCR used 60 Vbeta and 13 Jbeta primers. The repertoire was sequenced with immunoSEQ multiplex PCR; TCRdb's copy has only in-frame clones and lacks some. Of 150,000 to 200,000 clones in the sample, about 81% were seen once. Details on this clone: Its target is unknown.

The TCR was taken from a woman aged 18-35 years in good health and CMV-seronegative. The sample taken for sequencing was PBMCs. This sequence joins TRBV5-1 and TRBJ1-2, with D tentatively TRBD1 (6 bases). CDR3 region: CASSSTGPLRGYTF. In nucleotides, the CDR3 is TGCGCCAGCAGCTCAACAGGGCCCTTGCGGGGCTACACCTTC.